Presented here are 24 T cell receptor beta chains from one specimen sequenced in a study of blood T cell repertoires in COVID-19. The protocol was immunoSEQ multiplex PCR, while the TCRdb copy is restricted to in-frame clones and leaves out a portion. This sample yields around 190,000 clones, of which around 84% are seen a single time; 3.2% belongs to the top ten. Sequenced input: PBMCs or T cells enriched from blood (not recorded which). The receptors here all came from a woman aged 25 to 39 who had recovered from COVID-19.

CDR3 coding DNA: TGTGCCAGCAGCTTTTACGGGGAGACCCAGTACTTC. The encoded protein is CASSFYGETQYF. The chain links TRBV7-8 to TRBJ2-5; D gene uncertain. Germline assignment: CDR1 SGHVS and CDR2 FQNEAQ. There are 12 residues in the CDR3. Trimming removed 3 bases from V and 5 bases from J, with 7 bases in between.

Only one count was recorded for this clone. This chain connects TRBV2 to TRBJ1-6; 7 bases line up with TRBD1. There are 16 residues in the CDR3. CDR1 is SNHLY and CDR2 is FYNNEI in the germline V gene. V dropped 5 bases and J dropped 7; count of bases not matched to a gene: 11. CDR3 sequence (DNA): TGTGCCAGCAGTATCCTCTCTCCGGGACAGAATTCACCCCTCCACTTT. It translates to CASSILSPGQNSPLHF.

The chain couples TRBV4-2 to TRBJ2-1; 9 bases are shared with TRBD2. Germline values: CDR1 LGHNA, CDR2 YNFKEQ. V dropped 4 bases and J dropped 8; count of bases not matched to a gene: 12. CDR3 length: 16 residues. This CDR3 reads CASSPLGREGADEQFF. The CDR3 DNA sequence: TGTGCCAGCAGCCCCCTTGGGCGGGAGGGGGCGGATGAGCAGTTCTTC.

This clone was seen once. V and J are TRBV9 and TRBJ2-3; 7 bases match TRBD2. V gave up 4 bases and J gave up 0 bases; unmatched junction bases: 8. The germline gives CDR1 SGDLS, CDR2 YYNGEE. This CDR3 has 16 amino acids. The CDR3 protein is CASSPRAGSSTDTQYF. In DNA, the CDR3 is TGTGCCAGCAGCCCCCGAGCGGGGTCAAGCACAGATACGCAGTATTTT.

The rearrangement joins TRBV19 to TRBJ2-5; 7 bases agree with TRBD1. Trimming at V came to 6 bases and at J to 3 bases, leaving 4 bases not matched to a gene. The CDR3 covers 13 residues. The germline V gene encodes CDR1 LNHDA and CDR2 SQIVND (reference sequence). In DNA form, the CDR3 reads TGTGCCAGTAGGAGGGGGCAGGAAGAGACCCAGTACTTC. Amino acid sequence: CASRRGQEETQYF.

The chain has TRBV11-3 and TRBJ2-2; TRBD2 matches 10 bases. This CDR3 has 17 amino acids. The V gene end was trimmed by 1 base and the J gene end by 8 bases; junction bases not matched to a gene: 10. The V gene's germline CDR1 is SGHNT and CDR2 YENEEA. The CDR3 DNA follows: TGTGCCAGCAGCTTAGGTCCACTAGCGGGGCCGAGTGGGGAGCTGTTTTTT. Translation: CASSLGPLAGPSGELFF.

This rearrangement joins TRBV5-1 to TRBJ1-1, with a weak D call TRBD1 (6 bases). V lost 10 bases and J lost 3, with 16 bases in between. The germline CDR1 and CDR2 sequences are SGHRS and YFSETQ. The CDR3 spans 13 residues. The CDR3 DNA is TGCGCCTCCAACAGGGTTTCCGACACTGAAGCTTTCTTT. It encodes CASNRVSDTEAFF.

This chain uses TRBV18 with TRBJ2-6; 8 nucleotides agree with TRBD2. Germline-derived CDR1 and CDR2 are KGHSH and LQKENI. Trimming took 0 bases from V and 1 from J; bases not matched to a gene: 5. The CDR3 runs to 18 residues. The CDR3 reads CASSPPIAGISGANVLTF. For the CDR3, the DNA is TGTGCCAGCTCACCACCGATAGCGGGAATATCTGGGGCCAACGTCCTGACTTTC.

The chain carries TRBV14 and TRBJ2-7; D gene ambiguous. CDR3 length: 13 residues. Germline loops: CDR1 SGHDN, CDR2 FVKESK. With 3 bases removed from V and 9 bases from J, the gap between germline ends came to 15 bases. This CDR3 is CASSHLPETVQYV. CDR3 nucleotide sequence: TGTGCCAGCAGCCATCTACCCGAGACTGTGCAGTACGTC.

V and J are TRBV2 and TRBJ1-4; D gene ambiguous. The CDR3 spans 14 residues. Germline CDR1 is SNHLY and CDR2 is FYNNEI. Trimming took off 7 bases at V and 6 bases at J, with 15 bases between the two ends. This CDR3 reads CASKSQSTHEKLFF. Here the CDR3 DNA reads TGTGCCAGCAAGTCGCAGTCAACGCATGAAAAACTGTTTTTT. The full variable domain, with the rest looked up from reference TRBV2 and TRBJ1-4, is EPEVTQTPSHQVTQMGQEVILRCVPISNHLYFYWYRQILGQKVEFLVSFYNNEISEKSEIFDDQFSVERPDGSNFTLKIRSTKLEDSAMYFCASKSQSTHEKLFFGSGTQLSVL.

The CDR3 DNA reads TGTGCCAGCAGCCAAGATGGGTCGGGACTAGTGAACACCGGGGAGCTGTTTTTT. Its translation: CASSQDGSGLVNTGELFF. The chain links TRBV3-1 (or the pseudogene TRBV3-2) to TRBJ2-2, with 8 bases that match TRBD2. Germline V CDR1 and CDR2: LGHDT, YNNKEL (reference sequence). The CDR3 is made up of 18 amino acids. V gave up 0 bases and J gave up 1 base; unmatched junction bases: 7.

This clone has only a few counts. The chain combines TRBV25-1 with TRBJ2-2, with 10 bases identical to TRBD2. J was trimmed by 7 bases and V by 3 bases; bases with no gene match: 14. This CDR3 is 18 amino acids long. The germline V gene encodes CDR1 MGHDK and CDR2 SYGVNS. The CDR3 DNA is TGTGCCAGCAGTGACCTGGCTAGCGGGAGTAAAAGAGGCGGGGAGCTGTTTTTT. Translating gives CASSDLASGSKRGGELFF. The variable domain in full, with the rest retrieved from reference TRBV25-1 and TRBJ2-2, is EADIYQTPRYLVIGTGKKITLECSQTMGHDKMYWYQQDPGMELHLIHYSYGVNSTEKGDLSSESTVSRIRTEHFPLTLESARPSHTSQYLCASSDLASGSKRGGELFFGEGSRLTVL.

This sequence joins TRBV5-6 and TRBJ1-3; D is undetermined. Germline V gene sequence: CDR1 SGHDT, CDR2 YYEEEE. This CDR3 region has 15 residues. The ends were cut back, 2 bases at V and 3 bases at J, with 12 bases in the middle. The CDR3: CASSFTRVDGNTIYF. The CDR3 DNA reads TGTGCCAGCAGCTTTACGAGGGTAGATGGAAACACCATATATTTT.

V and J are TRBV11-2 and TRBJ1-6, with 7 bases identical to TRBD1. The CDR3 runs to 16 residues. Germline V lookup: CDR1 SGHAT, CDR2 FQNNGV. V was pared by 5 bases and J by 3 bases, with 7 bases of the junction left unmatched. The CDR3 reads CASSLGTEYYNSPLHF. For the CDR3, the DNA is TGTGCCAGCAGCCTAGGGACAGAGTACTATAATTCACCCCTCCACTTT.

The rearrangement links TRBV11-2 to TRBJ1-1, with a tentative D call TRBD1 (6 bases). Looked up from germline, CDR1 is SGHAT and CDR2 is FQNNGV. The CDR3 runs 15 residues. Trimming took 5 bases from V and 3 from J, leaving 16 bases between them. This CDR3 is CASSPNGDRHTEAFF. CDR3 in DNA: TGTGCCAGCAGCCCTAACGGCGACAGGCACACTGAAGCTTTCTTT.

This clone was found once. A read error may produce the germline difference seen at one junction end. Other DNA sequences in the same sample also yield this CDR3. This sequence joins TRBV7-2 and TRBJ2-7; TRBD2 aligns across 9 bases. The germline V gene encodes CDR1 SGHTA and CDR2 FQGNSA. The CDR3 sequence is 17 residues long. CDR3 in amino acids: CASSDRLGTSISYEQYF. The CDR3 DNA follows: TGTGCCAGCAGCGATCGGTTGGGGACTAGCATCTCCTACGAGCAGTACTTT. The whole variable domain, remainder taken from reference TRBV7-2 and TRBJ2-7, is GAGVSQSPSNKVTEKGKDVELRCDPISGHTALYWYRQSLGQGLEFLIYFQGNSAPDKSGLPSDRFSAERTGGSVSTLTIQRTQQEDSAVYLCASSDRLGTSISYEQYFGPGTRLTVT.

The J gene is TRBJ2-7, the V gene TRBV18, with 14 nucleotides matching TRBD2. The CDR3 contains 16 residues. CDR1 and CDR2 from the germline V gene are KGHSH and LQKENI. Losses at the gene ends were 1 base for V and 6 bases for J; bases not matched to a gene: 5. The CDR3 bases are TGTGCCAGCTCACCACGGGGGACTAGCGGGGGTCTCGAGCAGTACGTC. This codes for CASSPRGTSGGLEQYV.

The DNA for the CDR3 is TGTGCCAGCAGCCAAGGGGCTGGGGGCGGACATACCGGGGAGCTGTTTTTT. Translated, it gives CASSQGAGGGHTGELFF. The gene calls are TRBV3-1 (or the pseudogene TRBV3-2) and TRBJ2-2, with TRBD1 as a possible D gene (6 bases). The V gene's germline CDR1 is LGHDT and CDR2 YNNKEL (reference sequence). This CDR3 comprises 17 residues. V was shortened by 1 base and J by 5 bases, with 17 bases between the two germline ends.

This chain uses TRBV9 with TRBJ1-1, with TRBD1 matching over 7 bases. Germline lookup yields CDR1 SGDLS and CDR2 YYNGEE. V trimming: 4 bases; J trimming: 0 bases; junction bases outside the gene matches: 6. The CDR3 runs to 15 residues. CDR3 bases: TGTGCCAGCAGCCCAAGACAGGGTGTGAACACTGAAGCTTTCTTT. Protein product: CASSPRQGVNTEAFF.

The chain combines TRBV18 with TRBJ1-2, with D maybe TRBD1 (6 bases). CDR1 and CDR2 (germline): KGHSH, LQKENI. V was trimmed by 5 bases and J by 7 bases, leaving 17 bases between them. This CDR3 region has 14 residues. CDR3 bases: TGTGCCAGCTCATCTCTGCCCAGGGGAATTGGCTACACCTTC. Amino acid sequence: CASSSLPRGIGYTF. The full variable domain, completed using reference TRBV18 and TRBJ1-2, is NAGVMQNPRHLVRRRGQEARLRCSPMKGHSHVYWYRQLPEEGLKFMVYLQKENIIDESGMPKERFSAEFPKEGPSILRIQQVVRGDSAAYFCASSSLPRGIGYTFGSGTRLTVV.

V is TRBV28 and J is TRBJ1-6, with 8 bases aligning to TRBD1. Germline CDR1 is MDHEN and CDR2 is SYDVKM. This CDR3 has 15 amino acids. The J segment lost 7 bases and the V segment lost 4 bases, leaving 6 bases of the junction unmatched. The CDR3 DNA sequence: TGTGCCAGCAGTTATACAGGGGGTGTGAATTCACCCCTCCACTTT. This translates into CASSYTGGVNSPLHF. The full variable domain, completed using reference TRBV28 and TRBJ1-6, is DVKVTQSSRYLVKRTGEKVFLECVQDMDHENMFWYRQDPGLGLRLIYFSYDVKMKEKGDIPEGYSVSREKKERFSLILESASTNQTSMYLCASSYTGGVNSPLHFGNGTRLTVT.

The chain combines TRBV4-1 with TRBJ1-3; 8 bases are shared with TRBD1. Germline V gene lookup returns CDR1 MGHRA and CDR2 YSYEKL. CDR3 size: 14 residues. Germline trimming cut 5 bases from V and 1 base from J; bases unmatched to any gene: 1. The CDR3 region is CASSGQGSGNTIYF. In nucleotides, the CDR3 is TGCGCCAGCAGCGGACAGGGATCTGGAAACACCATATATTTT.

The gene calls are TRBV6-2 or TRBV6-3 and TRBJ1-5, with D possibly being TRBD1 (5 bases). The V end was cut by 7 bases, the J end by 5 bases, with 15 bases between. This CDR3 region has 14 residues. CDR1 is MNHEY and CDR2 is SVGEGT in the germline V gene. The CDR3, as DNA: TGTGCCAGCATCCCCGGGGGGACTCATCAGCCCCAGCATTTT. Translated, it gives CASIPGGTHQPQHF.

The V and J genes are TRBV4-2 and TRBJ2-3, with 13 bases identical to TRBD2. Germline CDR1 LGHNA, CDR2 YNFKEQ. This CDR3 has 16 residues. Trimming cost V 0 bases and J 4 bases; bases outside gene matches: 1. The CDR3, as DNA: TGTGCCAGCAGCCAAGAGGGGACTAGCGGGGCAGATACGCAGTATTTT. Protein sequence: CASSQEGTSGADTQYF.